One T cell receptor beta chain is described in this entry. This specimen comes from a study of glioma-infiltrating T cells after dendritic cell vaccination. Input was 1.5 to 2.5 ug genomic DNA, or all available if less. The repertoire was sequenced with immunoSEQ multiplex PCR; TCRdb's copy has only in-frame clones and lacks some. The table shows approximately 100,000 clones, with roughly 80% occurring only once. The CDR3 consists of 14 residues. From germline, CDR1 is SGHTA and CDR2 FQGNSA. V was pared by 5 bases and J by 2 bases, with 3 bases of the junction left unmatched. Selection required adequate fresh-frozen tumor tissue plus more than two years' survival data.

Source: blood, taken before dendritic cell vaccination. The origin of this receptor is a human donor with glioblastoma. The rearrangement links TRBV7-2 to TRBJ1-2, with TRBD1 identical over 9 bases. The CDR3 is CASSRTGENYGYTF. The CDR3 bases are TGTGCCAGCAGCCGGACAGGGGAGAACTATGGCTACACCTTC.